This T cell receptor beta chain came from a study of shared clonotypes between healthy human individuals. General study points: The diversity represented, both genetic and in exposure history, was limited by few donors.

Terminally differentiated effector memory CD45RA+ cells were left out of the naive CD8 fraction, which was CD45RO-negative and positively selected for CCR7. Nashville, Tennessee was home to all donors, who were Caucasian adults. With respect to this clone: What it binds is not known.

Sequencing was performed with immunoSEQ multiplex PCR; in TCRdb, only in-frame clones are kept and a portion is missing. Of approximately 1.9 million clones in the sample, around 93% are singletons; the top ten hold about 1.6%. Trimming stripped 1 base from V and 2 bases from J, with 9 bases between. The CDR3 runs to 14 residues. Germline CDR1 is SGDLS and CDR2 is YYNGEE. This TCR was sampled from a man younger than 35 in good health. Some clones in this sample may be carry-over from other donors' samples. Sequencing was performed on naive CD8+ T cells from PBMCs. The chain is built from TRBV9 and TRBJ1-2; D remains ambiguous. The CDR3 sequence: CASSVSGVNYGYTF. The CDR3 DNA follows: TGTGCCAGCAGCGTATCAGGCGTAAACTATGGCTACACCTTC. Full variable domain (rest looked up from reference TRBV9 and TRBJ1-2): DSGVTQTPKHLITATGQRVTLRCSPRSGDLSVYWYQQSLDQGLQFLIQYYNGEERAKGNILERFSAQQFPDLHSELNLSSLELGDSALYFCASSVSGVNYGYTFGSGTRLTVV.